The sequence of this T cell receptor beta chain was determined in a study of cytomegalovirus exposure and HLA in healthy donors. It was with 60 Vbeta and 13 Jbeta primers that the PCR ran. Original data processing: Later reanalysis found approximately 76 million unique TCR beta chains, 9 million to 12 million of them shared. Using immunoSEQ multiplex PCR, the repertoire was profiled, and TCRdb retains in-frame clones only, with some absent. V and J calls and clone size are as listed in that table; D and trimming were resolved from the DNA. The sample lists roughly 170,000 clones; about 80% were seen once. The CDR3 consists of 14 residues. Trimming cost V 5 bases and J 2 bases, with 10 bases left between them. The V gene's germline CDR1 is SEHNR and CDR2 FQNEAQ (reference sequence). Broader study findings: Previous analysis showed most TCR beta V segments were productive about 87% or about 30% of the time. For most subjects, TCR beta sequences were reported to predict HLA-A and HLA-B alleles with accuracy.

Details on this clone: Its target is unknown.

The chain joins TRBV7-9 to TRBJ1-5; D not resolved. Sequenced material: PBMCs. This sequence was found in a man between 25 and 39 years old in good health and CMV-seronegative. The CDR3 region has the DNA TGTGCCAGCAGCCCCGAACGAGGCAATCAGCCCCAGCATTTT. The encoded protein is CASSPERGNQPQHF.